The clone carrying this T cell receptor (beta chain) appeared a few times. This specimen comes from a study of human T cells and chemical hapten exposure. The overall study: DPC at 0.01% went onto the upper back in patch tests, read at 6 days.

V dropped 5 bases and J dropped 6 bases, with 13 bases sitting between them. This CDR3 region has 14 residues. From germline, CDR1 is PRHDT and CDR2 FYEKMQ (reference sequence). TCRdb passed the RACE reads through MiXCR, listing each CDR3 protein once. The repertoire holds 350,000 to 400,000 distinct CDR3 sequences, with under 6.5% as singletons. Time point: patch test 2, 6 weeks after DPC sensitization. The treatment was: therapeutic diphenylcyclopropenone sensitization with weekly scalp DPC. Patch tests were applied only after blood draws. The receptor was isolated from a woman between 18 and 29 years old with alopecia areata. Some clones in this sample may be carry-over from other donors' samples. Material: whole blood, obtained in connection with sensitization to the hapten diphenylcyclopropenone (DPC). The chain couples TRBV13 to TRBJ2-2; D not certain. The CDR3 is CASSPAVGSGELFF. CDR3 in DNA: TGTGCCAGCAGCCCCGCCGTGGGATCCGGGGAGCTGTTTTTT.